This TCR beta chain was sequenced in a study of T cell repertoires in cytomegalovirus infection. Study background: CMV infection plus the matching HLA type was flagged by public TCR beta signatures. Study observations and caveats: CMV-specific HLA-C-restricted TCR beta clonotypes dominated the ex vivo response. The cumulative frequency of public TCR beta families distinguished individuals who carried CMV together with the relevant HLA.

The length of the CDR3 is 14 residues. Germline CDR1 and CDR2: DFQATT and SNEGSKA (reference sequence). Losses at the gene ends were 5 bases for V and 7 bases for J; bases not matched to a gene: 7. One entry per CDR3 protein, called by TCRdb with MiXCR from the reads. The data hold roughly 250,000 distinct CDR3 sequences, with roughly an eighth observed a single time. This clonotype was detected a few times. Its antigen is unidentified. The chain couples TRBV20-1 to TRBJ2-7, with 14 bases matching TRBD2. Sequences were obtained from PBMCs. This clonotype was sampled from a human donor in good health (CMV status not recorded). Some clones in this sample may be carry-over from other donors' samples. As DNA, the CDR3 is TGCAGTGCTGCCCGACTAGCGGGAGGGCCGGAGCAGTACTTC. This encodes CSAARLAGGPEQYF.